This passage covers 19 T cell receptor beta chains from one sample sequenced in a study of beta chain features in type 1 diabetes. These TCRs' antigens remain unknown. Study-wide findings and caveats: In all four CD4+ subsets, TCRB CDR3 length was significantly, moderately reduced in type 1 diabetes.

Isolated RNA was reverse transcribed in full, so expressed TCRB transcripts were sequenced. Some clones are missing from TCRdb's copy, which holds only in-frame ones; the method was immunoSEQ multiplex PCR. The table includes about 240,000 clones, roughly 13% detected once. The specimen was naive CD4+ T cells from blood. The receptors stem from a man aged 25 to 40 with type 1 diabetes.

This clone appeared a few times. The rearrangement uses TRBV7-2 and TRBJ2-2, with D possibly matching TRBD2 (6 bases). Trimming stripped 5 bases from V and 6 bases from J, with 19 bases between. The germline gives CDR1 SGHTA, CDR2 FQGNSA. This CDR3 is 16 amino acids long. The CDR3 nucleotides are TGTGCCAGCAGCCCGTGGGGGGTTGGAAAGGCCGGGGAGCTGTTTTTT. It yields the protein CASSPWGVGKAGELFF.

This clone was seen more than once but under ten times. This chain joins TRBV20-1 and TRBJ2-3, with D unresolved. The V gene lost 4 bases and the J gene lost 4 bases, with 6 bases spanning the gap. Germline V gene lookup returns CDR1 DFQATT and CDR2 SNEGSKA (reference sequence). The CDR3 is 11 residues long. CDR3 residues: CSAIHSDTQYF. The CDR3 DNA is TGCAGTGCTATTCATTCAGATACGCAGTATTTT.

This clone was counted only a few times. The rearrangement links TRBV5-1 to TRBJ1-2; D call uncertain. V gave up 0 bases and J gave up 3 bases, with 6 bases separating them. There are 13 residues in the CDR3. The germline V gene has CDR1 SGHRS and CDR2 YFSETQ. The CDR3 DNA follows: TGCGCCAGCAGCTTGGACGGGGACTATGGCTACACCTTC. This encodes CASSLDGDYGYTF. The entire variable domain, with the rest obtained from reference TRBV5-1 and TRBJ1-2, is as follows: KAGVTQTPRYLIKTRGQQVTLSCSPISGHRSVSWYQQTPGQGLQFLFEYFSETQRNKGNFPGRFSGRQFSNSRSEMNVSTLELGDSALYLCASSLDGDYGYTFGSGTRLTVV.

The chain uses TRBV25-1 and TRBJ2-7; D is perhaps TRBD1 (6 bases). Trimming took 5 bases from V and 3 from J, leaving 14 bases between them. Germline CDR1 MGHDK, CDR2 SYGVNS. The CDR3 loop spans 14 amino acids. CDR3 protein: CASSYGEGHYEQYF. The CDR3 DNA reads TGTGCCAGCAGTTACGGAGAGGGACACTACGAGCAGTACTTC.

There are a few counts of this clone. This sequence joins TRBV5-1 and TRBJ2-7, with D possibly TRBD1 on 6 matching bases. This CDR3 contains 17 residues. The V gene's germline CDR1 is SGHRS and CDR2 YFSETQ. V lost 6 bases to trimming and J lost 4 bases, with 26 bases between them. The CDR3 DNA reads as TGCGCCAGCACCCGAGGGAGTCAGGGGCGAACTTCTTACGAGCAGTACTTC. As protein: CASTRGSQGRTSYEQYF.

This clone was observed a few times. The V call is TRBV14, the J call TRBJ2-3; a possible D gene is TRBD2 (6 bases). The CDR3 spans 16 residues. The V gene's germline CDR1 is SGHDN and CDR2 FVKESK. The ends were cut back, 0 bases at V and 6 bases at J, with 16 bases in the middle. This CDR3 is CASSQDWDPGVDTQYF. DNA of the CDR3: TGTGCCAGCAGCCAAGATTGGGACCCGGGGGTGGATACGCAGTATTTT.

This chain connects TRBV6-5 to TRBJ1-1; D ambiguous. The CDR3 has 11 amino acids. Germline V gene lookup returns CDR1 MNHEY and CDR2 SVGAGI. Trimming removed 7 bases from V and 8 bases from J, with 11 bases in between. The CDR3 nucleotides are TGTGCCAGCAAACAACGGGAAGAAGCTTTCTTT. Translation: CASKQREEAFF.

This clone came up a few times. The chain links TRBV4-1 to TRBJ2-2; TRBD1 aligns across 9 bases. The V gene end was trimmed by 5 bases and the J gene end by 7 bases; junction bases not matched to a gene: 8. The CDR3 contains 15 residues. CDR1 is MGHRA, CDR2 YSYEKL, per germline. Here the CDR3 DNA reads TGCGCCAGCAGCTCGGGACAGGGCGCTTACGGGGAGCTGTTTTTT. It yields the protein CASSSGQGAYGELFF.

The chain recombines TRBV30 with TRBJ1-1; 8 positions agree with TRBD1. With 2 bases clipped from V and 5 bases from J, the junction kept 7 bases outside the gene matches. The CDR3 extends over 14 amino acids. Looked up from germline, CDR1 is GTSNPN and CDR2 is SVGIG (reference sequence). CDR3 region: CAWSFRTGGTEAFF. For the CDR3, the DNA is TGTGCCTGGAGTTTCCGTACAGGGGGGACTGAAGCTTTCTTT.

The DNA for the CDR3 is TGTGCCAGCAGTGCGGCCGGGGGAGGCTATGGCTACACCTTC. This translates into CASSAAGGGYGYTF. The rearrangement uses TRBV6-6 and TRBJ1-2, with D perhaps TRBD1 (5 bases). CDR1 is MNHNY, CDR2 SVGAGI, per germline (reference sequence). The CDR3 length is 14 residues. V lost 5 bases and J 4 bases, leaving 14 bases between the germline ends.

The V call is TRBV20-1, the J call TRBJ1-1; 7 nucleotides match TRBD1. Trimming at V came to 4 bases and at J to 6 bases, leaving 2 bases not matched to a gene. CDR1 and CDR2 from the germline V gene are DFQATT and SNEGSKA (reference sequence). The CDR3 loop spans 11 amino acids. CDR3: CSATDRSEAFF. The DNA for the CDR3 is TGCAGTGCTACGGACAGGTCTGAAGCTTTCTTT.

J is TRBJ1-2 and V is TRBV19; D may be TRBD1 (6 bases). Trimming pared 3 bases from V and 2 bases from J, leaving 16 bases between. Germline V gene lookup returns CDR1 LNHDA and CDR2 SQIVND (reference sequence). CDR3 length: 16 residues. CDR3 sequence reads: CASSMALIQGNYGYTF. The CDR3 coding sequence is TGTGCCAGTAGTATGGCCCTGATTCAGGGGAACTATGGCTACACCTTC.

This clone was recorded a few times. The genes are TRBV5-1 and TRBJ1-6; 7 bases agree with TRBD1. The CDR3 contains 14 residues. The ends lost 0 bases at V and 13 bases at J; junction bases unmatched: 7. Germline V gene lookup returns CDR1 SGHRS and CDR2 YFSETQ. The CDR3 here is CASSLGQGERPLHF. CDR3 sequence (DNA): TGCGCCAGCAGCTTGGGACAGGGAGAGCGGCCCCTCCACTTT.

This clone occurred a few times. V is TRBV4-1 and J is TRBJ2-5, with TRBD1 matching over 7 bases. Per germline, CDR1 MGHRA and CDR2 YSYEKL. CDR3 size: 15 residues. V dropped 3 bases and J dropped 5; count of bases not matched to a gene: 9. CDR3 sequence (DNA): TGCGCCAGCAGCCAGACGACAGGGAGAGAGGAGACCCAGTACTTC. This translates into CASSQTTGREETQYF.

This clone showed up just a few times. This CDR3 is CASSQDERRPTILTQYF. CDR3 sequence (DNA): TGCGCCAGCAGCCAAGACGAGCGCCGACCTACGATCCTGACCCAGTACTTC. The J gene is TRBJ2-5, the V gene TRBV4-1; D is unclear. The CDR3 loop spans 17 amino acids. V was clipped by 0 bases and J by 7 bases, with 21 bases between them. Germline V gene sequence: CDR1 MGHRA, CDR2 YSYEKL.

This clone was found a few times. The chain recombines TRBV15 with TRBJ2-7, with 9 bases lining up with TRBD1. Trimming at V came to 0 bases and at J to 5 bases, leaving 5 bases not matched to a gene. This CDR3 contains 15 residues. Germline V gives CDR1 LNHNV, CDR2 YYDKDF (reference sequence). Here the CDR3 DNA reads TGTGCCACCAGCAGAGATGTGGACAGGGGCAACGAGCAGTACTTC. This gives the protein CATSRDVDRGNEQYF.

This clone came up a few times. This rearrangement joins TRBV7-9 to TRBJ2-5, with 9 bases aligning to TRBD2. Germline CDR1 and CDR2: SEHNR and FQNEAQ (reference sequence). The CDR3 spans 16 residues. The ends lost 7 bases at V and 2 bases at J; junction bases unmatched: 11. The CDR3 bases are TGTGCCAGCAACCCACCGGGGCTAGCGGGACAAGAGACCCAGTACTTC. Its translation is CASNPPGLAGQETQYF.

The rearrangement uses TRBV25-1 and TRBJ1-1; 7 bases agree with TRBD1. CDR1 and CDR2 (germline): MGHDK, SYGVNS. The CDR3 runs to 14 residues. The trim removed 6 bases at V and 1 base at J, leaving 5 bases unmatched. The CDR3 loop is CASRETGTNTEAFF. CDR3 in DNA: TGTGCCAGCAGGGAGACAGGGACGAACACTGAAGCTTTCTTT. The entire variable domain, with the rest obtained from reference TRBV25-1 and TRBJ1-1, is as follows: EADIYQTPRYLVIGTGKKITLECSQTMGHDKMYWYQQDPGMELHLIHYSYGVNSTEKGDLSSESTVSRIRTEHFPLTLESARPSHTSQYLCASRETGTNTEAFFGQGTRLTVV.

The chain employs TRBV6-5 and TRBJ1-1; possible D gene TRBD1, 5 bases. The CDR3 runs to 13 residues. Germline values: CDR1 MNHEY, CDR2 SVGAGI. V was pared by 6 bases and J by 3 bases, with 11 bases between. CDR3 region: CASSSPGDTEAFF. CDR3 coding DNA: TGTGCCAGCAGCTCCCCGGGGGACACTGAAGCTTTCTTT.